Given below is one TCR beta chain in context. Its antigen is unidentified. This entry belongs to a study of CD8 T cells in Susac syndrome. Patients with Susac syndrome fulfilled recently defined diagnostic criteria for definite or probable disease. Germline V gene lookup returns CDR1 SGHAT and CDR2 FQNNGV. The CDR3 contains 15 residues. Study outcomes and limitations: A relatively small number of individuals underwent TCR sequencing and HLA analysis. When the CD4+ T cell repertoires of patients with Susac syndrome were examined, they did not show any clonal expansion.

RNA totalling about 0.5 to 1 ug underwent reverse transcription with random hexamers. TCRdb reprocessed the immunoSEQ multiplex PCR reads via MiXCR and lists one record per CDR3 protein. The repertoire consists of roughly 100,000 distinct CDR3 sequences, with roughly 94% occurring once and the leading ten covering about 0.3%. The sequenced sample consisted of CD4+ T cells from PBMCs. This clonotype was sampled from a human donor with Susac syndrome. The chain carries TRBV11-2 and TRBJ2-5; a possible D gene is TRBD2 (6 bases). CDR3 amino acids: CATTGRGGAQETQYF. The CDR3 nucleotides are TGTGCAACCACGGGGCGGGGCGGGGCGCAAGAGACCCAGTACTTC.